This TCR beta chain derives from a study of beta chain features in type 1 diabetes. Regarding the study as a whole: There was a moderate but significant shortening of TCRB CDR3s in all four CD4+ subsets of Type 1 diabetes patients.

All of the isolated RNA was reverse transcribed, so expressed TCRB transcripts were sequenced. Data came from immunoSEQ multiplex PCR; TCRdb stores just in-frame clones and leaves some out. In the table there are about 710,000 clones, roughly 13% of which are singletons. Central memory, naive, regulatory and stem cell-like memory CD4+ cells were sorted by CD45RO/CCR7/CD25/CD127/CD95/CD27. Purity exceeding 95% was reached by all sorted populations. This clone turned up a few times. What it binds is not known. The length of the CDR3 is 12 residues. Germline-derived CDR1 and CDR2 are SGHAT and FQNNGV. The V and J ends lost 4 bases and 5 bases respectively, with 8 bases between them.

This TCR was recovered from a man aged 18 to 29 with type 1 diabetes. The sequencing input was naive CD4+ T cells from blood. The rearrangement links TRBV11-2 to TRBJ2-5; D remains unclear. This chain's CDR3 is CASSSTTETQYF. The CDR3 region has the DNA TGTGCCAGCAGCTCAACGACGGAGACCCAGTACTTC.